The clone carrying this T cell receptor beta chain has only a few counts. The CDR3 contains 13 residues. V shed 3 bases and J shed 0 bases, with 3 bases lying between them. The germline V gene encodes CDR1 MDHEN and CDR2 SYDVKM. This record belongs to a study of OX40 agonist ivuxolimab in advanced cancers. Study summary: People in dose escalation had one of these cancers: hepatocellular carcinoma, melanoma, renal cell or head and neck cancer. There were three patients with partial responses, one having hepatocellular carcinoma and two cutaneous melanoma.

Assay: immunoSEQ multiplex PCR; the TCRdb copy retains only in-frame clones and omits some. The sample gives over 50,000 clones, around 82% of which show up once; under 5.5% is in the top ten. The specimen comprised CD4+ or CD8+ T cells sorted from blood, sampled in a trial of the OX40 agonist ivuxolimab. The receptor was isolated from an adult with an advanced solid tumor such as melanoma, head and neck, liver or kidney cancer. The genes are TRBV28 and TRBJ2-1; D remains unclear. For the CDR3, the DNA is TGTGCCAGCAGTTTTGGCTCCTACAATGAGCAGTTCTTC. This codes for CASSFGSYNEQFF.